The next 24 T cell receptor beta chains were all read from a single sample in a study of Ad26.COV2.S vaccination and SARS-CoV-2 variants. Stated treatment: around 19 received Ad26.COV2.S at low or high dose, single or two shots; roughly five received placebo; per-sample allocation not given. At day 63 after the first vaccine or placebo injection, samples were drawn. The method was immunoSEQ multiplex PCR; TCRdb's version includes in-frame clones alone and lacks a portion of them. Of about 350,000 clones detected, 88% appear once; the ten largest clones hold 6.4%. Here the sequenced sample was peripheral blood, taken in a trial of Ad26.COV2.S vaccine versus placebo. The receptors were sampled from a person between 18 and 65 years old who received the Ad26.COV2.S COVID-19 vaccine or a placebo.

The CDR3 is CASSLSGGQPQHF. CDR3 in DNA: TGTGCCAGCAGCTTAAGCGGCGGTCAGCCCCAGCATTTT. This rearrangement joins TRBV7-3 to TRBJ1-5, with D uncertain. Germline loops: CDR1 SGHTA, CDR2 FQGTGA. The CDR3 has 13 amino acids. The V and J ends lost 1 base and 6 bases respectively, with 7 bases between them.

The chain is built from TRBV7-9 and TRBJ1-1; D ambiguous. Trimming pared 4 bases from V and 1 base from J, leaving 16 bases between. Germline CDR1 reads SEHNR; CDR2 reads FQNEAQ (reference sequence). This CDR3 has 16 residues. As DNA, the CDR3 is TGTGCCAGCAGCTCCTTTGATTCCAGTGGGAACACTGAAGCTTTCTTT. This translates into CASSSFDSSGNTEAFF.

This chain uses TRBV28 with TRBJ1-2; D may be TRBD1 (5 bases). This CDR3 contains 14 residues. With 5 bases removed from V and 4 bases from J, the gap between germline ends came to 14 bases. Germline V gene data show CDR1 as MDHEN and CDR2 as SYDVKM. The CDR3 nucleotides are TGTGCCAGCAGTCCCGGGACTCACACCTATGGCTACACCTTC. Residues: CASSPGTHTYGYTF.

The chain is built from TRBV18 and TRBJ2-3; TRBD2 aligns across 15 bases. V dropped 7 bases and J dropped 1; count of bases not matched to a gene: 6. The germline gives CDR1 KGHSH, CDR2 LQKENI. This CDR3 has 17 amino acids. The CDR3 DNA is TGTGCCAGCTTAGCCGGGACTAGCGGGAGGCGCACAGATACGCAGTATTTT. It is translated as CASLAGTSGRRTDTQYF.

V usage is TRBV5-6 and J usage is TRBJ2-7; maybe TRBD2 (6 bases). In germline, CDR1 is SGHDT, CDR2 YYEEEE. The CDR3 extends over 17 amino acids. V was shortened by 0 bases and J by 4 bases, with 20 bases between the two germline ends. In DNA form, the CDR3 reads TGTGCCAGCAGCTTGGTGCGGGGAGGAAGGGGACGATACGAGCAGTACTTC. Its translation is CASSLVRGGRGRYEQYF.

This rearrangement joins TRBV30 to TRBJ2-7, with 11 bases aligning to TRBD2. Germline CDR1 reads GTSNPN; CDR2 reads SVGIG (reference sequence). V was pared by 2 bases and J by 6 bases, with 3 bases of the junction left unmatched. CDR3 size: 13 residues. The CDR3 here is CAWSLAGGSEQYF. The CDR3 coding sequence is TGTGCCTGGAGTCTAGCGGGGGGAAGCGAGCAGTACTTC.

The CDR3 reads CASRDGNEKLFF. The CDR3 nucleotides are TGCGCCAGCAGGGACGGGAATGAAAAACTGTTTTTT. J is TRBJ1-4 and V is TRBV5-1; D gene uncertain. V was clipped by 5 bases and J by 5 bases, with 7 bases between them. Germline-derived CDR1 and CDR2 are SGHRS and YFSETQ. This CDR3 region has 12 residues.

This clone was observed once. The V and J genes are TRBV12-3 or TRBV12-4 and TRBJ2-3; D unresolved. Trimming stripped 2 bases from V and 5 bases from J, with 5 bases between. This CDR3 spans 12 amino acids. For the CDR3, the DNA is TGTGCCAGCAGTTTAATTGGAGATACGCAGTATTTT. Protein: CASSLIGDTQYF.

Worth noting for this clone: The same CDR3 can be traced to other DNA sequences in this sample. V usage is TRBV20-1 and J usage is TRBJ1-5; the D is unclear. The CDR3 is 11 amino acids. Trimming left V 1 base short and J 7 bases short, with 5 bases between. CDR1 DFQATT and CDR2 SNEGSKA come from the germline V gene (reference sequence). CDR3 sequence (DNA): TGCAGTGCTAGAGTAGGACAGCCCCAGCATTTT. Translating gives CSARVGQPQHF.

The V and J genes are TRBV7-2 and TRBJ1-5; D is possibly TRBD1 (5 bases). This CDR3 comprises 15 residues. CDR1 and CDR2 from the germline V gene are SGHTA and FQGNSA. V was trimmed by 2 bases and J by 7 bases, leaving 15 bases between them. The CDR3 region has the DNA TGTGCCAGCAGCTTAATAAGGGGCTCGGAACAGCCCCAGCATTTT. Encoded protein: CASSLIRGSEQPQHF.

This clone was detected once. The chain links TRBV9 to TRBJ2-7; 8 bases align to TRBD1. Germline trimming cut 4 bases from V and 3 bases from J; bases unmatched to any gene: 6. The CDR3 covers 14 residues. Looked up from germline, CDR1 is SGDLS and CDR2 is YYNGEE. CDR3 nucleotides: TGTGCCAGCAGCATCCAGACAGGGGACTACGAGCAGTACTTC. Its protein product is CASSIQTGDYEQYF.

The CDR3 reads CASSSKQGWMQYF. In DNA, the CDR3 is TGTGCCAGCAGTTCAAAACAGGGGTGGATGCAGTACTTC. The J gene is TRBJ2-7, the V gene TRBV6-5; TRBD1 matches at 7 bases. Germline trimming cut 4 bases from V and 9 bases from J; bases unmatched to any gene: 9. This CDR3 region has 13 residues. Germline V gene lookup returns CDR1 MNHEY and CDR2 SVGAGI.

CDR3 residues: CASRDTVVNGELFF. For the CDR3, the DNA is TGCGCCAGCCGAGATACCGTCGTAAACGGGGAGCTGTTTTTT. V usage is TRBV5-1 and J usage is TRBJ2-2; no reliable D call. Trimming removed 7 bases from V and 7 bases from J, with 17 bases in between. The CDR3 runs to 14 residues. CDR1 and CDR2 from the germline V gene are SGHRS and YFSETQ.

There are a few counts of this clone. The chain uses TRBV5-1 and TRBJ1-3; D gene ambiguous. This CDR3 has 15 amino acids. V gave up 0 bases and J gave up 0 bases, with 7 bases separating them. CDR1 and CDR2 (germline): SGHRS, YFSETQ. The CDR3 sequence: CASSLDRSSGNTIYF. CDR3 in DNA: TGCGCCAGCAGCTTGGATCGGAGCTCTGGAAACACCATATATTTT.

The chain couples TRBV5-4 to TRBJ1-6, with a possible D match to TRBD1 (5 bases). The germline V and J ends were trimmed by 1 base and 6 bases, with 11 bases remaining between them. Per the germline V gene, CDR1 is SGHNT and CDR2 is YYREEE (reference sequence). This CDR3 is 15 amino acids long. CDR3 sequence reads: CASSLPRQINSPLHF. CDR3 DNA sequence: TGTGCCAGCAGCTTGCCGCGACAGATTAATTCACCCCTCCACTTT.

The genes are TRBV4-3 and TRBJ1-2; no definite D call. The CDR3 sequence is 13 residues long. Germline V gene lookup returns CDR1 LGHNA and CDR2 YSLEER. V shed 4 bases and J shed 1 base, with 7 bases lying between them. The CDR3 DNA follows: TGCGCCAGCAGCCGAGGGAATAACTATGGCTACACCTTC. It yields the protein CASSRGNNYGYTF.

The J gene is TRBJ1-2, the V gene TRBV9; D unresolved. The V gene lost 0 bases and the J gene lost 0 bases, with 12 bases spanning the gap. CDR1 is SGDLS and CDR2 is YYNGEE in the germline V gene. This CDR3 is built from 16 residues. In DNA, the CDR3 is TGTGCCAGCAGCGTAGCTATGAGCCGATCTAACTATGGCTACACCTTC. Translation: CASSVAMSRSNYGYTF.

The gene calls are TRBV6-5 and TRBJ2-3; the D call may be TRBD1 or TRBD2 (5 bases each). Per germline, CDR1 MNHEY and CDR2 SVGAGI. The CDR3 contains 14 residues. Between the trimmed V and J ends, which lost 9 bases and 0 bases, there was a span of 13 bases. The CDR3 reads CASSRGLSTDTQYF. In DNA, the CDR3 is TGTGCCAGTTCGAGGGGCCTGAGCACAGATACGCAGTATTTT.

The chain couples TRBV25-1 to TRBJ2-2; D possibly corresponds to TRBD2 (6 bases). Trimming stripped 3 bases from V and 0 bases from J, with 8 bases between. The CDR3 length is 15 residues. Germline CDR1 is MGHDK and CDR2 is SYGVNS. The DNA for the CDR3 is TGTGCCAGCAGTGACCCGGGGGCGAACACCGGGGAGCTGTTTTTT. This gives the protein CASSDPGANTGELFF. Based on the CDR3 plus reference TRBV25-1 and TRBJ2-2, the full variable domain is EADIYQTPRYLVIGTGKKITLECSQTMGHDKMYWYQQDPGMELHLIHYSYGVNSTEKGDLSSESTVSRIRTEHFPLTLESARPSHTSQYLCASSDPGANTGELFFGEGSRLTVL.

V gene TRBV11-2 combines with J gene TRBJ2-7, with D tentatively TRBD2 (6 bases). This CDR3 is built from 16 residues. Trimming removed 4 bases from V and 3 bases from J, with 19 bases in between. Germline CDR1 reads SGHAT; CDR2 reads FQNNGV. CDR3 in amino acids: CASSSGNGGRFYEQYF. The CDR3 nucleotides are TGTGCCAGCAGCTCGGGGAATGGGGGGAGATTCTACGAGCAGTACTTC. The full variable domain, in which reference TRBV11-2 and TRBJ2-7 provide the parts outside the CDR3, is EAGVAQSPRYKIIEKRQSVAFWCNPISGHATLYWYQQILGQGPKLLIQFQNNGVVDDSQLPKDRFSAERLKGVDSTLKIQPAKLEDSAVYLCASSSGNGGRFYEQYFGPGTRLTVT.

The CDR3 DNA follows: TGTGCCAGCAGTCGATCTACCGGGACAGGGACCTCCTACGAGCAGTACTTC. This encodes CASSRSTGTGTSYEQYF. This chain connects TRBV6-6 to TRBJ2-7; 9 positions match TRBD1. V was pared by 5 bases and J by 0 bases, with 11 bases of the junction left unmatched. The CDR3 consists of 17 residues. Germline V gives CDR1 MNHNY, CDR2 SVGAGI (reference sequence).

Concerning this clone: Mismatch with germline at one junction end may stem from a read error. In DNA, the CDR3 is TGTGCTAGCAGCTTACGCCCAGACGCTGAAGCTTTCTTT. This gives the protein CASSLRPDAEAFF. V and J are TRBV7-7 and TRBJ1-1; D not certain. This CDR3 has 13 amino acids. Germline CDR1 and CDR2: SSHAT and FNYEAQ (reference sequence).

This clone was seen more than once but under ten times. The rearrangement joins TRBV4-1 to TRBJ2-6; 8 nucleotides align to TRBD1. CDR1 MGHRA and CDR2 YSYEKL come from the germline V gene. V shed 3 bases and J 2 bases; nucleotides not matched to a gene: 6. This CDR3 has 17 residues. The CDR3 DNA is TGCGCCAGCAGCCAGGTTACAGGGGGAACTGGGGCCAACGTCCTGACTTTC. This gives the protein CASSQVTGGTGANVLTF.

This clone was seen only once. In the same sample, other DNA sequences code for this CDR3. The chain is built from TRBV4-3 and TRBJ2-1; tentatively, D is TRBD2 (6 bases). Germline V gene sequence: CDR1 LGHNA, CDR2 YSLEER. V lost 0 bases, J lost 0 bases, and 9 bases lay in between. This CDR3 contains 16 residues. The CDR3 DNA reads as TGCGCCAGCAGCCAAGAGACCGGGGGCTCCTACAATGAGCAGTTCTTC. It codes for CASSQETGGSYNEQFF.